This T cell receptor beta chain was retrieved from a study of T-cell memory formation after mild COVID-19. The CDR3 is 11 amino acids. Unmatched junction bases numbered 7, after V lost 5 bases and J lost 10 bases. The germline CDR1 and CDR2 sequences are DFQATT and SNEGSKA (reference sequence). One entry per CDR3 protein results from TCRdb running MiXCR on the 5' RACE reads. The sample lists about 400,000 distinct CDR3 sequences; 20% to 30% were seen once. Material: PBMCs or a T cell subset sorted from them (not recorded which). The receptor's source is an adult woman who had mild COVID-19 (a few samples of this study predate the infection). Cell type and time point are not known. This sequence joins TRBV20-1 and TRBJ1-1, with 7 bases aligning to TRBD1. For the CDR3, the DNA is TGCAGTGCTTCACAGGGGTCGGGAGCTTTCTTT. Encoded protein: CSASQGSGAFF.